This TCR beta chain emerged from a study of graft-versus-host responses after intestinal transplantation. Some clones are missing from TCRdb's copy, which holds only in-frame ones; the method was immunoSEQ multiplex PCR. The data show about 22,000 clones, with roughly four fifths seen just once and about 3% held by the top ten. Both intraepithelial and lamina propria lymphocytes were released by processing graft tissue. Here the sequenced sample was ileum tissue, taken 12 days after intestinal transplant. This receptor was obtained from a human patient who received an intestinal transplant, so some T cells may come from the graft donor.

Here the CDR3 reads CASSSQYEQYF. The CDR3 coding sequence is TGTGCCAGCAGCTCCCAGTACGAGCAGTACTTC. The chain uses TRBV7-3 and TRBJ2-7; D not certain. There are 11 residues in the CDR3. Trimming removed 4 bases at V and 4 bases at J, with 5 bases between. Germline V gene sequence: CDR1 SGHTA, CDR2 FQGTGA.